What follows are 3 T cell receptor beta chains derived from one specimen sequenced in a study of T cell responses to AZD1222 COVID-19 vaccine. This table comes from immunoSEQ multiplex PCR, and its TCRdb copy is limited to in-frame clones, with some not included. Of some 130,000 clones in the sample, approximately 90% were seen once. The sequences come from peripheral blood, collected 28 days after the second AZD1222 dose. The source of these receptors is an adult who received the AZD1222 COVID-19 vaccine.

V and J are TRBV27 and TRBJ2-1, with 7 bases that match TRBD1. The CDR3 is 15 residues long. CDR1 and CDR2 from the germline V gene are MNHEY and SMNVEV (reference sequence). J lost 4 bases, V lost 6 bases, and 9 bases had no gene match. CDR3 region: CASSRPGQTYNEQFF. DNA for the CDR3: TGTGCCAGCAGCCGACCGGGACAGACATACAATGAGCAGTTCTTC.

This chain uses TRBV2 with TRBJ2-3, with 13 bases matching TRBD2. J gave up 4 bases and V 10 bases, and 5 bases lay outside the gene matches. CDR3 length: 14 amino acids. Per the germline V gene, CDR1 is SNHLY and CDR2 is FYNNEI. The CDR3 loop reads CATRTSGSSDTQYF. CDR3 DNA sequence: TGTGCCACACGGACTAGCGGGAGTTCAGATACGCAGTATTTT.

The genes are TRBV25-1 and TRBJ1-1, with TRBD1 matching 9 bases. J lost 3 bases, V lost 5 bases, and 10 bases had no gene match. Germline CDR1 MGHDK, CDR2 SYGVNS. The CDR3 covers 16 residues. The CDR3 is CASSTRTGVTDTEAFF. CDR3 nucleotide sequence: TGTGCCAGCAGTACTAGGACAGGGGTTACGGACACTGAAGCTTTCTTT.